This T cell receptor (beta chain) was sequenced during a study of cytomegalovirus exposure and HLA in healthy donors. On the study more broadly: In terms of ancestry, the Caucasian-associated cluster contained roughly 80% of the approximately 400 genotyped donors. Overall study findings and caveats: The authors listed 164 TCR beta chains as cytomegalovirus-associated.

Comment on this clone: The antigen remains unidentified.

This CDR3 has 12 residues. The V gene's germline CDR1 is SQVTM and CDR2 ANQGSEA. V was cut by 8 bases and J by 1 base, with 11 bases left in between. 60 Vbeta and 13 Jbeta primers were used in PCR. Clones were read by immunoSEQ multiplex PCR, and TCRdb kept only the in-frame ones, dropping some. The table has about 180,000 clones, 75% to 85% seen once. The clonotype comes from a girl aged 2-15 years in good health and CMV-seropositive. Sequenced input: PBMCs. The chain has TRBV29-1 and TRBJ2-5; D is unclear. CDR3 region: CSTSLSQETQYF. CDR3 nucleotides: TGCAGCACCTCTCTGAGCCAAGAGACCCAGTACTTC.